Following are 8 T cell receptor beta chains from one sample sequenced in a study of shared clonotypes between healthy human individuals. This table comes from immunoSEQ multiplex PCR, and its TCRdb copy is limited to in-frame clones, with some not included. The repertoire holds around 2,000,000 clones, with roughly 94% as singletons. Source material: naive CD4+ T cells sorted from blood. As for subset: CD45RA+ positively selected. These receptors all stem from a man aged 18 to 29 in good health.

The V and J genes are TRBV2 and TRBJ2-7, with 11 nucleotides matching TRBD2. The trim removed 6 bases at V and 2 bases at J, leaving 6 bases unmatched. The germline gives CDR1 SNHLY, CDR2 FYNNEI. The CDR3 contains 15 residues. DNA for the CDR3: TGTGCCAGCAGAACGGGACTAGCGGCCACCTACGAGCAGTACTTC. Protein sequence: CASRTGLAATYEQYF.

This chain links TRBV6-1 with TRBJ1-3; no reliable D call. The CDR3 has 15 residues. Trimming took off 1 base at V and 0 bases at J, with 7 bases between the two ends. CDR1 and CDR2 (germline): MNHNS, SASEGT. The CDR3: CASSEVGTSGNTIYF. CDR3 DNA: TGTGCCAGCAGTGAAGTCGGTACCTCTGGAAACACCATATATTTT.

The V gene is TRBV30, the J gene TRBJ2-7; D is ambiguous. CDR3 length equals 12 residues. Trimming took off 8 bases at V and 1 base at J, with 12 bases between the two ends. The germline V gene has CDR1 GTSNPN and CDR2 SVGIG (reference sequence). The CDR3 nucleotides are TGTGCCATCAGCCCCACGTCCTACGAGCAGTACTTC. Translating gives CAISPTSYEQYF.

At least ten counts were recorded for this clone. The chain employs TRBV2 and TRBJ1-5; no clear D gene. The CDR3 sequence is 14 residues long. Looked up from germline, CDR1 is SNHLY and CDR2 is FYNNEI. Trimming removed 6 bases from V and 0 bases from J, with 9 bases in between. CDR3 DNA: TGTGCCAGCAGGGAGCAACCTAGCAATCAGCCCCAGCATTTT. It is translated as CASREQPSNQPQHF.

This chain joins TRBV30 and TRBJ2-2; D is ambiguous. Germline V gene lookup returns CDR1 GTSNPN and CDR2 SVGIG (reference sequence). The CDR3 loop spans 14 amino acids. Trimming removed 0 bases at V and 1 base at J, with 6 bases between. The CDR3 nucleotides read TGTGCCTGGAGTGTACCAGGGAACACCGGGGAGCTGTTTTTT. This translates into CAWSVPGNTGELFF.

CDR3 residues: CASSLVQGYSYNSPLHF. The CDR3 DNA reads TGTGCCAGCAGCTTGGTTCAGGGGTACTCCTATAATTCACCCCTCCACTTT. The chain carries TRBV5-4 and TRBJ1-6; tentatively, D is TRBD1 (6 bases). This CDR3 contains 17 residues. Trimming cost V 0 bases and J 0 bases, with 10 bases left between them. Germline V lookup: CDR1 SGHNT, CDR2 YYREEE (reference sequence).

The V call is TRBV7-2, the J call TRBJ2-5; no firm D call. The CDR3 runs to 16 residues. V gave up 1 base and J gave up 2 bases, with 14 bases separating them. From germline, CDR1 is SGHTA and CDR2 FQGNSA. The CDR3 is CASSLGRLKGQETQYF. CDR3 sequence (DNA): TGTGCCAGCAGCTTAGGGCGGCTTAAGGGACAAGAGACCCAGTACTTC.

This chain uses TRBV21-1 with TRBJ1-6. TRBV21-1 is listed as a pseudogene. The CDR3 loop spans 17 amino acids. CDR3 protein: CASSKVGGVTYNSPLHF. The CDR3 DNA reads as TGTGCCAGCAGCAAAGTTGGGGGGGTGACCTATAATTCACCCCTCCACTTT.